The 4 T cell receptor beta chains below were found in one sample sequenced in a study of CD8 T cells in Susac syndrome. RNA amounts of roughly 0.45 to 1 ug underwent reverse transcription with random hexamers. TCRdb itself ran the immunoSEQ multiplex PCR reads through MiXCR, one entry per CDR3 protein. Here the sample spans approximately 170,000 distinct CDR3 sequences, under 95% being singletons. Sequenced material: CD4+ T cells from PBMCs. The receptors derive from a human donor in good health.

The rearrangement uses TRBV5-1 and TRBJ1-2, with unresolved D. Trimming stripped 0 bases from V and 6 bases from J, with 12 bases between. CDR1 SGHRS and CDR2 YFSETQ come from the germline V gene. The CDR3 covers 14 residues. The CDR3 coding sequence is TGCGCCAGCAGCTTGGGGGAGGGCCATCATGGCTACACCTTC. It is translated as CASSLGEGHHGYTF.

V usage is TRBV4-3 and J usage is TRBJ2-4; D is possibly TRBD1 (6 bases). This CDR3 spans 17 amino acids. V dropped 0 bases and J dropped 3 bases, with 15 bases sitting between them. Germline V gene data show CDR1 as LGHNA and CDR2 as YSLEER. The CDR3 loop is CASSQDPQGRVKNIQYF. The CDR3 nucleotides read TGCGCCAGCAGCCAAGATCCACAGGGAAGGGTCAAAAACATTCAGTACTTC.

This chain uses TRBV7-6 with TRBJ2-7, with D possibly being TRBD1 (6 bases). Germline V gene data show CDR1 as SGHVS and CDR2 as FNYEAQ. The germline V and J ends were trimmed by 10 bases and 6 bases, with 25 bases remaining between them. This CDR3 comprises 15 residues. The CDR3 bases are TGTGCCACCACCACCGGGACAAATTCAAACAGCGAGCAGTACTTC. Encoded protein: CATTTGTNSNSEQYF. Looking up the rest from reference TRBV7-6 and TRBJ2-7 gives the full variable domain: GAGVSQSPRYKVTKRGQDVALRCDPISGHVSLYWYRQALGQGPEFLTYFNYEAQQDKSGLPNDRFSAERPEGSISTLTIQRTEQRDSAMYRCATTTGTNSNSEQYFGPGTRLTVT.

As for this clonotype: At one of its ends the junction is not consistent with the germline gene, which may arise from a read error. V gene TRBV5-1 combines with J gene TRBJ2-6, with 8 positions matching TRBD1. The CDR3 consists of 17 residues. Germline V gives CDR1 SGHRS, CDR2 YFSETQ. The CDR3 spells CANSPGQGKSGANVLTF. The CDR3 coding sequence is TGCGCCAACAGCCCCGGACAGGGAAAGTCTGGGGCCAACGTCCTGACTTTC. The full variable domain, completed using reference TRBV5-1 and TRBJ2-6, is KAGVTQTPRYLIKTRGQQVTLSCSPISGHRSVSWYQQTPGQGLQFLFEYFSETQRNKGNFPGRFSGRQFSNSRSEMNVSTLELGDSALYLCANSPGQGKSGANVLTFGAGSRLTVL.